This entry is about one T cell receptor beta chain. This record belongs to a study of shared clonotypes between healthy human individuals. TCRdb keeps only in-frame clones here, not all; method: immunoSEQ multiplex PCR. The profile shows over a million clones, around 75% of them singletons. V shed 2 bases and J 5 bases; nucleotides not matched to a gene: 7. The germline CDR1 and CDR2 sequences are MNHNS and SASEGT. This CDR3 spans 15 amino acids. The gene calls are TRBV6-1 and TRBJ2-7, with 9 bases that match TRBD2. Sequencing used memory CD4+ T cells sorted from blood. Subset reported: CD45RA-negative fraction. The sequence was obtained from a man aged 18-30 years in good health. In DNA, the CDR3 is TGTGCCAGCAGTGAAAGGGTAGCGGGAGCTCACGAGCAGTACTTC. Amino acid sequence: CASSERVAGAHEQYF.